This TCR beta chain comes out of a study of T cells in Graves' hyperthyroidism and ophthalmopathy. The sample holds many counts of this clonotype. Each diagnosis was grounded in clinical symptoms, serum thyroxine and TRAb, thyroid ultrasound, and orbital computed tomography. TCR beta CDR3 region amplification was performed from RNA transcripts. The HTBI set primed first-round TCR CDR3 RT-PCR. Using its own MiXCR run on the multiplex PCR reads, TCRdb lists one record per CDR3 protein. This sample carries approximately 400,000 distinct CDR3 sequences, approximately 14% of them seen once, and the ten largest clones take about 11%. Sequenced input: blood. The TCR sequence derives from a woman aged 55-69 years with Graves' hyperthyroidism.

The CDR3 DNA reads as TGTGCCAGCAGTGTACCGGGACAGGTCTCTGGAAACACCATATATTTT. Translated, it gives CASSVPGQVSGNTIYF. The chain employs TRBV28 and TRBJ1-3, with 8 positions matching TRBD1. The trim removed 5 bases at V and 0 bases at J, leaving 6 bases unmatched. CDR3 size: 16 residues. CDR1 is MDHEN and CDR2 is SYDVKM in the germline V gene.